This TCR beta chain was retrieved from a study of T cell changes during pregnancy in multiple sclerosis. With 0 bases removed from V and 4 bases from J, the gap between germline ends came to 13 bases. The CDR3 spans 15 residues. From germline, CDR1 is SGHDT and CDR2 YYEEEE. Libraries were prepared by immunoSEQ multiplex PCR; TCRdb keeps only in-frame clonotypes and omits some of them. The sample has 34,000 or so clones, under 90% seen once. The sample holds one count of this clone. This rearrangement joins TRBV5-6 to TRBJ1-2; no firm D call. This clonotype was sampled from a female donor with multiple sclerosis, enrolled in a pregnancy study. Sequences were derived from CD8+ T cells from peripheral blood mononuclear cells, sampled after pregnancy. CDR3 nucleotides: TGTGCCAGCAGCTTGGCATCTCGGGGAACCTATGGCTACACCTTC. As protein: CASSLASRGTYGYTF.